The T cell receptor beta chain described here comes from a study of T cells in Graves' hyperthyroidism and ophthalmopathy. Study details: Prior to any treatment, at the point of initial diagnosis, peripheral blood was collected.

Patients between 18 and 65 years old had hyperthyroidism, newly diagnosed and lasting under 2 months. Overall study results and limits: Peripheral blood also featured most of the thyroid clonotypes expanded above 0.001.

The source material, RNA transcripts, was used to amplify TCR beta CDR3 regions. A first-round RT-PCR of the TCR CDR3 used the HTBI primer set. Each CDR3 protein gets one entry after TCRdb re-called the multiplex PCR reads with MiXCR. The sample has 300,000 to 350,000 distinct CDR3 sequences; 16% are singletons. This clonotype was recorded a few times. The antigen is undetermined. Germline-derived CDR1 and CDR2 are DFQATT and SNEGSKA (reference sequence). With V trimmed by 4 bases and J by 2 bases, 3 bases remained unmatched. The CDR3 contains 14 residues. Specimen: blood. The chain joins TRBV20-1 to TRBJ1-4; 8 bases are shared with TRBD1. The clonotype was recovered from a man in his thirties or forties with Graves' hyperthyroidism. CDR3 region: CSATQGGTNEKLFF. The DNA of the CDR3 is TGCAGTGCTACACAGGGGGGCACTAATGAAAAACTGTTTTTT.